These 10 T cell receptor beta chains came from one sample sequenced in a study of OX40 agonist ivuxolimab in advanced cancers. Libraries came from the immunoSEQ multiplex PCR assay. Imported from immuneACCESS, the table was reduced by TCRdb to in-frame sequences with V and J called. These copies leave out some clones; in studies compared against another copy, an unresolved V gene accounts for under half, and the cause of the remainder is not known. The sample table shows 70,000 to 90,000 clones, and more than 90% are seen once. The ten largest clones add up to over 0.3% of the sample. This sample comprised CD4+ or CD8+ T cells sorted from blood, obtained in a trial of the OX40 agonist ivuxolimab. These receptors were collected from an adult with an advanced solid tumor such as melanoma, head and neck, liver or kidney cancer.

The J gene is TRBJ1-6, the V gene TRBV25-1; D possibly corresponds to TRBD1 (5 bases). The length of the CDR3 is 18 residues. Germline CDR1 and CDR2: MGHDK and SYGVNS. V lost 4 bases, J lost 0 bases, and 16 bases lay in between. CDR3 region: CASSGGSSGHSYNSPLHF. DNA of the CDR3: TGTGCCAGCAGTGGAGGTTCCTCGGGGCACTCCTATAATTCACCCCTCCACTTT.

This clone has just one count. V gene TRBV28 combines with J gene TRBJ1-5; TRBD1 agrees at 9 bases. The CDR3 is 15 residues long. Trimming cost V 2 bases and J 6 bases; bases outside gene matches: 5. Germline CDR1 is MDHEN and CDR2 is SYDVKM. The CDR3 protein is CASSLVDRGVQPQHF. The DNA of the CDR3 is TGTGCCAGCAGTTTAGTCGACAGGGGGGTTCAGCCCCAGCATTTT. Using reference TRBV28 and TRBJ1-5 for the parts outside the CDR3, the full variable domain is DVKVTQSSRYLVKRTGEKVFLECVQDMDHENMFWYRQDPGLGLRLIYFSYDVKMKEKGDIPEGYSVSREKKERFSLILESASTNQTSMYLCASSLVDRGVQPQHFGDGTRLSIL.

This clone has a handful of counts. V and J are TRBV7-9 and TRBJ2-2; D not resolved. V gave up 0 bases and J gave up 4 bases, with 6 bases separating them. Germline CDR1 SEHNR, CDR2 FQNEAQ (reference sequence). The CDR3 is made up of 14 amino acids. CDR3 sequence: CASSLASFTGELFF. In DNA form, the CDR3 reads TGTGCCAGCAGCTTAGCGTCATTCACCGGGGAGCTGTTTTTT.

V gene TRBV29-1 combines with J gene TRBJ2-7, with D perhaps matching TRBD1 (6 bases). The germline gives CDR1 SQVTM, CDR2 ANQGSEA. V shed 6 bases and J shed 1 base, with 10 bases lying between them. The CDR3 has 12 residues. CDR3 in amino acids: CSVGQRSYEQYF. DNA of the CDR3: TGCAGCGTGGGACAACGGTCCTACGAGCAGTACTTC.

The rearrangement uses TRBV9 and TRBJ2-1; D may be TRBD2 (5 bases). This CDR3 has 13 amino acids. V dropped 0 bases and J dropped 15 bases, with 16 bases sitting between them. Germline V gives CDR1 SGDLS, CDR2 YYNGEE. CDR3 loop: CASSVGVATSRFF. CDR3 sequence (DNA): TGTGCCAGCAGCGTAGGGGTGGCAACTAGTAGGTTCTTC. Based on the CDR3 plus reference TRBV9 and TRBJ2-1, the full variable domain is DSGVTQTPKHLITATGQRVTLRCSPRSGDLSVYWYQQSLDQGLQFLIQYYNGEERAKGNILERFSAQQFPDLHSELNLSSLELGDSALYFCASSVGVATSRFFGPGTRLTVL.

The rearrangement joins TRBV25-1 to TRBJ2-7, with 9 bases aligning to TRBD1. The V and J ends lost 1 base and 4 bases, in that order; junction bases with no gene match: 8. The CDR3 sequence is 16 residues long. Germline V gives CDR1 MGHDK, CDR2 SYGVNS. The CDR3 sequence is CASSESPGTGPYEQYF. As DNA, the CDR3 is TGTGCCAGCAGTGAATCTCCCGGGACAGGGCCTTACGAGCAGTACTTC.

This clone appeared a single time. The V and J genes are TRBV18 and TRBJ2-5; D is possibly TRBD1 (5 bases). V was shortened by 3 bases and J by 1 base, with 9 bases between the two germline ends. This CDR3 has 14 residues. Germline values: CDR1 KGHSH, CDR2 LQKENI. The CDR3 DNA follows: TGTGCCAGCTCACCCGACAGTTTCCAAGAGACCCAGTACTTC. It is translated as CASSPDSFQETQYF.

V gene TRBV2 combines with J gene TRBJ2-3; D is unresolved. The CDR3 is 13 residues long. V lost 3 bases and J lost 5, with 9 bases in between. Germline lookup yields CDR1 SNHLY and CDR2 FYNNEI. The CDR3 bases are TGTGCCAGCAGTGACCAAATTGAAGATACGCAGTATTTT. Protein sequence: CASSDQIEDTQYF.

This chain links TRBV7-8 with TRBJ2-1, with D possibly being TRBD1 (6 bases). Germline V gives CDR1 SGHVS, CDR2 FQNEAQ. This CDR3 region has 15 residues. The V end was cut by 5 bases, the J end by 0 bases, with 11 bases between. CDR3 region: CASSRIQGSYNEQFF. In DNA form, the CDR3 reads TGTGCCAGCAGCCGAATACAGGGCTCCTACAATGAGCAGTTCTTC.

Comments on this clone: The junction departs from the called germline gene at one end, perhaps through a read error. This chain connects TRBV5-1 to TRBJ2-5; D not certain. The CDR3 consists of 13 residues. The germline gives CDR1 SGHRS, CDR2 YFSETQ. CDR3 coding DNA: TGCGCCAGCAGCATCGGACCAGAAGAGACCCAGCACTTC. Translating gives CASSIGPEETQHF.